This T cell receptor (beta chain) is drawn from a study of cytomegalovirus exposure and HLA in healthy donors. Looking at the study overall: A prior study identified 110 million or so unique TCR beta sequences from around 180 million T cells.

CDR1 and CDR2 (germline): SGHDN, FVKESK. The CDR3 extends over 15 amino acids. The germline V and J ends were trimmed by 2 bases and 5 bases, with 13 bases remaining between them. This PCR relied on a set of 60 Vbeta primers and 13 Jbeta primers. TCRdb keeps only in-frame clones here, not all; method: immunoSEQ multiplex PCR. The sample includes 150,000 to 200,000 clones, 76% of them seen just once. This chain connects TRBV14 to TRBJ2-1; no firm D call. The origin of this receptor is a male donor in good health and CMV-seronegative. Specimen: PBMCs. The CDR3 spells CASSQMPSPDNEQFF. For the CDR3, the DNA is TGTGCCAGCAGCCAAATGCCATCACCGGACAATGAGCAGTTCTTC.